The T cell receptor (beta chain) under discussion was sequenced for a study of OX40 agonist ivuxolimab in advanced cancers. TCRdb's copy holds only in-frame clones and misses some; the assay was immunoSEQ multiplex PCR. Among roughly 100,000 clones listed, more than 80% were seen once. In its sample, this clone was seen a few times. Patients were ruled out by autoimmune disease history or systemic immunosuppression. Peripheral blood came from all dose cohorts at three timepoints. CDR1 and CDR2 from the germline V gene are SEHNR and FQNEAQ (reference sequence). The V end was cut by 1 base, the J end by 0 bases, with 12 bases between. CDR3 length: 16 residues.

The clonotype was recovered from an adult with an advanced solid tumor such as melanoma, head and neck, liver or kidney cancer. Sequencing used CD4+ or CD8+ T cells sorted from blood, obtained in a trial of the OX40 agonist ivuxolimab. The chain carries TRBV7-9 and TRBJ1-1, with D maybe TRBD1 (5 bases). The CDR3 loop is CASSLGGSFMNTEAFF. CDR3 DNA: TGTGCCAGCAGCTTAGGGGGCTCATTCATGAACACTGAAGCTTTCTTT.